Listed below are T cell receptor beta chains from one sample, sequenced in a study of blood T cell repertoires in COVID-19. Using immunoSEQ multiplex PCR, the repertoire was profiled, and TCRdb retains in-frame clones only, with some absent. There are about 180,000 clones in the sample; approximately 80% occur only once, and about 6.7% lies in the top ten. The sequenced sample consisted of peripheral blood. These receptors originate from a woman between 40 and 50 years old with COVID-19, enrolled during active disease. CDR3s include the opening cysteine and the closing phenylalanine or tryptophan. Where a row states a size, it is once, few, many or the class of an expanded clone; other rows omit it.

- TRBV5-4 CASSPAVRNTEAFF
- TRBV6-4 CASSPGLAYNEQFF
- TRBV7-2 CASSLDLGGVEQYF
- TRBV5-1 CASSPQRSVYSPLHF
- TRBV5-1 CASSLGRQLERGTEAFF
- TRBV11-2 CASSGAGLGYNEQFF
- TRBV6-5 CASSLTGAHGYTF
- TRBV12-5 CASGWGGQGNTEAFF
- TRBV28 CASSIKQWNTEAFF
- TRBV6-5 CASSKQLTGNSPLHF
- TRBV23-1 CASSQFRDRLYGYTF
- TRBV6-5 CASRDRVDSNQPQHF
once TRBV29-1 CSVGLNSGANVLTF
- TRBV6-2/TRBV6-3 CASSSSSPAEQYF
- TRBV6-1 CASSEAGGSYQPQHF
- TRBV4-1 CASTTDGSQETQYF
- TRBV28 CASSSFLRDYPRDSPLHF
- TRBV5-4 CASSLDQGANEKLFF
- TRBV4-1 CASSQPGRDNQPQHF
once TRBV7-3 CASSLGRGNTGELFF
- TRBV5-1 CASSLEQAYEQYF
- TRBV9 CASSSSGDSYNEQFF
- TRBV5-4 CASSLAAGTGGYEQYF
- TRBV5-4 CASSLDRGSEAFF
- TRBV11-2 CASSPWTGGNTEAFF
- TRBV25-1 CASRESTEAFF
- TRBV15 CATSRGRGEGNTEAFF
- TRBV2 CASSGDRPSYNEQFF
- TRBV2 CASMEGRDQPQHF